Below, one TCR beta chain is given with its context. Its antigen is not known. These data originate in a study of T-cell memory formation after mild COVID-19. Overall study results and limits: CD4+ bias marked clones expanding day 15 to 37, unlike balanced contracting clones. A second wave of clones peaked on day 37, and their SARS-CoV-2 specificity went unconfirmed.

Trimming pared 3 bases from V and 2 bases from J, leaving 13 bases between. Germline CDR1 reads KGHSH; CDR2 reads LQKENI. This CDR3 contains 15 residues. MiXCR, applied by TCRdb to the 5' RACE reads, yields one record per CDR3 protein. This sample has a few hundred thousand distinct CDR3 sequences, with 15% to 20% found just once. This chain uses TRBV18 with TRBJ2-5; D is possibly TRBD2 (6 bases). The sequence derives from a man aged 18 to 30 who had mild COVID-19 (a few samples of this study predate the infection). Cell type and time point are not known. The source material was PBMCs or a T cell subset sorted from them (not recorded which). DNA of the CDR3: TGTGCCAGCTCACCCCTCTCGGCGGGGCAAGAGACCCAGTACTTC. This codes for CASSPLSAGQETQYF.